One and the same sample provided the 29 T cell receptor beta chains below, sequenced in a study of OX40 agonist ivuxolimab in advanced cancers. Assay used: immunoSEQ multiplex PCR; TCRdb lists only in-frame clones, some missing. The sample includes over 80,000 clones, approximately 84% of them seen just once. Material: CD4+ or CD8+ T cells sorted from blood, obtained in a trial of the OX40 agonist ivuxolimab. These receptors all come from an adult with an advanced solid tumor such as melanoma, head and neck, liver or kidney cancer.

V is TRBV5-6 and J is TRBJ2-5; 7 bases are a match to TRBD2. V lost 4 bases to trimming and J lost 5 bases; unmatched junction nucleotides: 8. Germline lookup yields CDR1 SGHDT and CDR2 YYEEEE. The CDR3 consists of 14 residues. The CDR3 DNA follows: TGTGCCAGCAGCCTCGACAGAGCGGGGGAGACCCAGTACTTC. Translation: CASSLDRAGETQYF.

The chain has TRBV2 and TRBJ2-5; D remains unclear. The DNA matches TRBJ2-7 better at its end, which makes the J call doubtful. Germline V gives CDR1 SNHLY, CDR2 FYNNEI. The CDR3 has 13 amino acids. The CDR3: CASSVVWTYEQYF. The CDR3 DNA follows: TGTGCCAGCAGTGTGGTATGGACCTACGAGCAGTACTTC.

The chain combines TRBV2 with TRBJ2-3; the D call may be TRBD1 or TRBD2 (5 bases each). CDR1 SNHLY and CDR2 FYNNEI come from the germline V gene. CDR3 length equals 17 residues. V gave up 8 bases and J gave up 0 bases, with 21 bases separating them. In nucleotides, the CDR3 is TGTGCCAGCGTGGGACCGGGGACGATTGCTAGCACAGATACGCAGTATTTT. Its translation is CASVGPGTIASTDTQYF.

This chain links TRBV27 with TRBJ1-6; D not certain. Trimming left V 2 bases short and J 4 bases short, with 12 bases between. This CDR3 is 16 amino acids long. Germline V gene lookup returns CDR1 MNHEY and CDR2 SMNVEV (reference sequence). CDR3 bases: TGTGCCAGCAGTTTAAGGATAGGCGTTTATAATTCACCCCTCCACTTT. Encoded protein: CASSLRIGVYNSPLHF.

CDR3 nucleotides: TGTGCCAGCTCCTCAGCGGGGGAAAAACAGCCCCAGCATTTT. It yields the protein CASSSAGEKQPQHF. This sequence joins TRBV18 and TRBJ1-5, with D maybe TRBD1 (5 bases). Germline V gene data show CDR1 as KGHSH and CDR2 as LQKENI. This CDR3 contains 14 residues. With 6 bases removed from V and 7 bases from J, the gap between germline ends came to 16 bases.

This clone has just one count. V gene TRBV12-5 combines with J gene TRBJ2-1; 8 nucleotides match TRBD2. The V and J ends lost 6 bases and 14 bases, in that order; junction bases with no gene match: 15. The CDR3 consists of 14 residues. Per germline, CDR1 LGHNT and CDR2 FRNRAP. The CDR3 reads CASGPSGSPPKEFF. The CDR3 bases are TGTGCTAGTGGCCCGAGCGGGAGCCCACCAAAGGAGTTCTTC.

The chain links TRBV7-6 to TRBJ2-2, with D possibly TRBD2 on 6 matching bases. Between the trimmed V and J ends, which lost 6 bases and 7 bases, there was a span of 21 bases. The CDR3 length is 16 residues. Germline assignment: CDR1 SGHVS and CDR2 FNYEAQ. CDR3 bases: TGTGCCAGCAGATCCGCGGGGACCTATTACGGCGGGGAGCTGTTTTTT. Translated: CASRSAGTYYGGELFF.

The chain combines TRBV4-3 with TRBJ2-4, with D tentatively TRBD1 (5 bases). The ends were cut back, 3 bases at V and 8 bases at J, with 5 bases in the middle. CDR3 length: 11 residues. In germline, CDR1 is LGHNA, CDR2 YSLEER. The CDR3 DNA follows: TGCGCCAGCAGCCAGACAGACATTCAGTACTTC. It translates to CASSQTDIQYF.

This clone occurred once. This chain connects TRBV7-6 to TRBJ2-1; TRBD2 agrees at 8 bases. Trimming at V came to 4 bases and at J to 7 bases, leaving 3 bases not matched to a gene. The CDR3 loop spans 13 amino acids. CDR1 is SGHVS and CDR2 is FNYEAQ in the germline V gene. The CDR3 loop reads CASSSGGRNEQFF. CDR3 coding DNA: TGTGCCAGCAGCTCAGGCGGGAGGAATGAGCAGTTCTTC.

The rearrangement links TRBV14 to TRBJ2-7; D gene uncertain. Trimming shortened V by 4 bases and J by 2 bases, and 6 bases separated the two germline ends. Germline assignment: CDR1 SGHDN and CDR2 FVKESK. This CDR3 contains 12 residues. The CDR3 loop reads CASSLGTYEQYF. The CDR3 bases are TGTGCCAGCAGCCTTGGGACCTACGAGCAGTACTTC.

The chain joins TRBV7-2 to TRBJ2-1; 10 nucleotides align to TRBD2. CDR3 length equals 15 residues. Germline-derived CDR1 and CDR2 are SGHTA and FQGNSA. V was clipped by 1 base and J by 7 bases; unmatched bases: 4. This chain's CDR3 is CASSLVAGGTNEQFF. CDR3 bases: TGTGCCAGCAGCTTAGTAGCGGGGGGTACAAATGAGCAGTTCTTC.

The chain combines TRBV5-6 with TRBJ1-2; weak D call: TRBD1 (5 bases). The CDR3 spans 15 residues. In germline, CDR1 is SGHDT, CDR2 YYEEEE. The ends were cut back, 4 bases at V and 5 bases at J, with 18 bases in the middle. CDR3 protein: CASSPRWGTAYGYTF. The DNA for the CDR3 is TGTGCCAGCAGCCCACGTTGGGGGACGGCATATGGCTACACCTTC.

The chain uses TRBV10-1 and TRBJ1-2; D is unresolved. The germline V gene encodes CDR1 WNHNN and CDR2 SYGVQD (reference sequence). The CDR3 runs 13 residues. Between the trimmed V and J ends, which lost 3 bases and 1 base, there was a span of 6 bases. This CDR3 is CASSETVNYGYTF. The CDR3 bases are TGCGCCAGCAGTGAAACGGTTAACTATGGCTACACCTTC.

J is TRBJ2-2 and V is TRBV5-1; 9 bases line up with TRBD2. V was clipped by 0 bases and J by 0 bases; unmatched bases: 0. There are 16 residues in the CDR3. The germline V gene encodes CDR1 SGHRS and CDR2 YFSETQ. The CDR3 loop is CASSLGLAANTGELFF. CDR3 in DNA: TGCGCCAGCAGCTTGGGACTAGCGGCGAACACCGGGGAGCTGTTTTTT.

This chain links TRBV19 with TRBJ2-2; 11 nucleotides match TRBD2. V lost 7 bases and J lost 5; bases outside the gene matches: 12. Germline CDR1 is LNHDA and CDR2 is SQIVND (reference sequence). The CDR3 loop spans 17 amino acids. The CDR3 sequence: CASTIGLAGGRTGELFF. Here the CDR3 DNA reads TGTGCCAGTACCATCGGGCTAGCGGGAGGTCGGACCGGGGAGCTGTTTTTT.

This clone has more than one count but fewer than ten. The chain carries TRBV7-2 and TRBJ1-5, with unresolved D. Trimming left V 1 base short and J 5 bases short, with 9 bases between. The CDR3 sequence is 14 residues long. Germline CDR1 is SGHTA and CDR2 is FQGNSA. The CDR3 coding sequence is TGTGCCAGCAGCTTAGAGCCCGGTGATCAGCCCCAGCATTTT. It is translated as CASSLEPGDQPQHF.

The chain couples TRBV29-1 to TRBJ1-1; D remains ambiguous. This CDR3 spans 13 amino acids. The germline V gene encodes CDR1 SQVTM and CDR2 ANQGSEA. V was trimmed by 7 bases and J by 1 base, leaving 13 bases between them. DNA for the CDR3: TGCAGCGGGAGAAGGGCCCAGAACACTGAAGCTTTCTTT. It encodes CSGRRAQNTEAFF. Full variable domain (remainder filled in from reference TRBV29-1 and TRBJ1-1): SAVISQKPSRDICQRGTSLTIQCQVDSQVTMMFWYRQQPGQSLTLIATANQGSEATYESGFVIDKFPISRPNLTFSTLTVSNMSPEDSSIYLCSGRRAQNTEAFFGQGTRLTVV.

This rearrangement joins TRBV6-5 to TRBJ1-1; D not resolved. This CDR3 region has 15 residues. Per germline, CDR1 MNHEY and CDR2 SVGAGI. V lost 2 bases and J lost 0, with 10 bases in between. The CDR3 DNA is TGTGCCAGCAGTTACACATACCCCATGAACACTGAAGCTTTCTTT. It translates to CASSYTYPMNTEAFF.

In this sample, this clone is medium-sized. The rearrangement links TRBV21-1 to TRBJ1-3. TRBV21-1 is tagged as a pseudogene. The CDR3 has 8 residues. The CDR3 DNA sequence: TGTACTGGAAACACCATATATTTT. It translates to CTGNTIYF.

The rearrangement links TRBV27 to TRBJ2-3, with 10 bases lining up with TRBD1. Trimming at V came to 7 bases and at J to 8 bases, leaving 9 bases not matched to a gene. The CDR3 runs to 14 residues. Germline loops: CDR1 MNHEY, CDR2 SMNVEV (reference sequence). CDR3 nucleotides: TGTGCCAGCAAGCCGGGACAGGGGCTGTTTACGCAGTATTTT. This translates into CASKPGQGLFTQYF.

CDR3 amino acids: CASRKTGGSYEQYF. DNA for the CDR3: TGTGCCAGCAGGAAGACAGGAGGGTCCTACGAGCAGTACTTC. The chain has TRBV6-1 and TRBJ2-7; D could derive from TRBD1 or TRBD2 (6 bases each). The CDR3 loop spans 14 amino acids. V was clipped by 6 bases and J by 1 base, with 13 bases between them. CDR1 is MNHNS and CDR2 is SASEGT in the germline V gene.

This clone occurred once. The chain links TRBV4-1 to TRBJ2-3; 10 bases fit TRBD1. J lost 1 base, V lost 3 bases, and 4 bases had no gene match. Germline V gene data show CDR1 as MGHRA and CDR2 as YSYEKL. This CDR3 spans 16 amino acids. The CDR3 loop reads CASSHPGTGGTDTQYF. For the CDR3, the DNA is TGCGCCAGCAGCCACCCCGGGACAGGGGGCACAGATACGCAGTATTTT.

Here the CDR3 reads CTSNNPLADTYNEQFF. CDR3 in DNA: TGCACCAGCAACAACCCGCTAGCGGATACCTACAATGAGCAGTTCTTC. The chain carries TRBV1 and TRBJ2-1; the table assigns TRBD2, which was not confirmed against the DNA. TRBV1 constitutes a pseudogene. The CDR3 sequence is 16 residues long.

The chain has TRBV4-3 and TRBJ2-7; the D is unclear. This CDR3 contains 15 residues. The V end lost 1 base, the J end lost 7 bases, and 17 bases lay between the germline ends. Germline assignment: CDR1 LGHNA and CDR2 YSLEER. The CDR3 DNA follows: TGCGCCAGCAGCCAAGGGGCGGAATCCGCCTCGGAGCAGTACTTC. This translates into CASSQGAESASEQYF.

This chain joins TRBV9 and TRBJ2-1, with 13 positions matching TRBD2. This CDR3 is 19 amino acids long. CDR1 and CDR2 from the germline V gene are SGDLS and YYNGEE. V was clipped by 4 bases and J by 5 bases; unmatched bases: 15. The CDR3 sequence: CASSFQGLAGKMGHNEQFF. DNA for the CDR3: TGTGCCAGCAGCTTCCAGGGACTAGCGGGAAAAATGGGGCACAATGAGCAGTTCTTC.

This clone was detected only once. V gene TRBV28 combines with J gene TRBJ1-1; maybe TRBD1 (5 bases). CDR3 length equals 13 residues. V lost 5 bases and J 1 base, leaving 8 bases between the germline ends. Germline CDR1 reads MDHEN; CDR2 reads SYDVKM. The CDR3 protein is CASSGGTNTEAFF. DNA of the CDR3: TGTGCCAGCAGTGGAGGGACGAACACTGAAGCTTTCTTT.

The V gene is TRBV6-4, the J gene TRBJ2-1; D remains ambiguous. V was trimmed by 1 base and J by 7 bases, leaving 8 bases between them. Germline V gene lookup returns CDR1 MRHNA and CDR2 SNTAGT. CDR3 length: 13 residues. CDR3 coding DNA: TGTGCCAGCAGTGACTGGGTGCGGAATGAGCAGTTCTTC. This gives the protein CASSDWVRNEQFF.

The V gene is TRBV10-3, the J gene TRBJ2-1; D remains ambiguous. From germline, CDR1 is ENHRY and CDR2 SYGVKD. The CDR3 runs 15 residues. The V end lost 4 bases, the J end lost 0 bases, and 10 bases lay between the germline ends. CDR3 region: CAISVKGSSYNEQFF. The CDR3 region has the DNA TGTGCCATCAGTGTGAAGGGTAGCTCCTACAATGAGCAGTTCTTC.

CDR3 DNA sequence: TGTGCCAGCAGCCAAGGGGGAGGTAGCAATCAGCCCCAGCATTTT. Protein sequence: CASSQGGGSNQPQHF. This chain uses TRBV5-4 with TRBJ1-5, with D possibly matching TRBD1 (6 bases). This CDR3 has 15 residues. V lost 4 bases and J lost 0, with 11 bases in between. The germline gives CDR1 SGHNT, CDR2 YYREEE (reference sequence).